What follows are 30 T cell receptor beta chains derived from one specimen sequenced in a study of early T cells in non-severe SARS-CoV-2 infection. Each CDR3 protein is one row after TCRdb ran MiXCR on the 5' RACE reads. The sample has over 30,000 distinct CDR3 sequences; about 3.8% are singletons. Source material: whole blood. These receptors were obtained from an adult who was a healthcare worker with PCR-confirmed SARS-CoV-2 infection or an uninfected control (not recorded which).

This clonotype was detected many times. The chain is built from TRBV5-1 and TRBJ2-6; maybe TRBD1 (5 bases). Germline-derived CDR1 and CDR2 are SGHRS and YFSETQ. The CDR3 has 18 amino acids. V lost 0 bases and J lost 0, with 13 bases in between. The CDR3 DNA sequence: TGCGCCAGCAGCTTGGAAGGGGTACGAAGCTCTGGGGCCAACGTCCTGACTTTC. Translated, it gives CASSLEGVRSSGANVLTF.

Many counts were recorded for this clonotype. The chain recombines TRBV5-1 with TRBJ2-1, with TRBD2 identical over 9 bases. CDR1 is SGHRS and CDR2 is YFSETQ in the germline V gene. This CDR3 is built from 17 residues. The V segment lost 3 bases and the J segment 7 bases; nucleotides outside the gene matches: 14. For the CDR3, the DNA is TGCGCCAGCAGCTCCTCGAAAGCGGGAGGTTCGGGGAATGAGCAGTTCTTC. Translating it yields CASSSSKAGGSGNEQFF.

This clonotype appeared many times. The V gene is TRBV20-1, the J gene TRBJ2-3; a weak D match, TRBD1 (6 bases). CDR1 is DFQATT, CDR2 SNEGSKA, per germline (reference sequence). Trimming stripped 0 bases from V and 0 bases from J, with 10 bases between. The CDR3 is made up of 15 amino acids. As DNA, the CDR3 is TGCAGTGCTAGAGATTTCACAGGGAGCACAGATACGCAGTATTTT. This translates into CSARDFTGSTDTQYF.

The chain carries TRBV10-3 and TRBJ1-1, with a possible D match to TRBD1 (5 bases). The V end lost 6 bases, the J end lost 8 bases, and 10 bases lay between the germline ends. CDR1 ENHRY and CDR2 SYGVKD come from the germline V gene. The CDR3 has 11 residues. For the CDR3, the DNA is TGTGCCATCAGGCAATGGGGGGAAGCTTTCTTT. This gives the protein CAIRQWGEAFF.

This clonotype has only a few counts. CDR3 protein: CASRVGAGSNQPQHF. The CDR3 bases are TGTGCCAGCAGAGTGGGGGCGGGGAGTAATCAGCCCCAGCATTTT. This chain joins TRBV4-2 and TRBJ1-5, with a tentative D call TRBD1 (6 bases). The CDR3 contains 15 residues. The V end lost 6 bases, the J end lost 4 bases, and 16 bases lay between the germline ends. Germline assignment: CDR1 LGHNA and CDR2 YNFKEQ.

This clonotype was recorded only once. This may arise from a read error, as a much more abundant clone is one base away. V usage is TRBV12-3 or TRBV12-4 and J usage is TRBJ2-7; possible D gene TRBD1, 5 bases. This CDR3 comprises 15 residues. CDR3: CASRLGRGSAYEQYF. Here the CDR3 DNA reads TGTGCCAGCAGGTTAGGAAGGGGCTCAGCCTACGAGCAGTACTTC.

This clonotype has a count of ten or more. The J gene is TRBJ2-7, the V gene TRBV5-6, with 8 bases lining up with TRBD1. Germline V gene data show CDR1 as SGHDT and CDR2 as YYEEEE. V dropped 1 base and J dropped 5; count of bases not matched to a gene: 8. CDR3 length equals 15 residues. The CDR3 bases are TGTGCCAGCAGCTTGCCAGGGGGCGTGGGAAACGAGCAGTACTTC. Protein: CASSLPGGVGNEQYF.

This clonotype showed up many times. In DNA, the CDR3 is TGTGCCAGCAGCCAAGCGTTGGGAGATACGCAGTATTTT. Protein: CASSQALGDTQYF. This chain uses TRBV3-1 with TRBJ2-3; D not certain. Looked up from germline, CDR1 is LGHDT and CDR2 is YNNKEL (reference sequence). This CDR3 is 13 amino acids long. V gave up 1 base and J gave up 5 bases, with 7 bases separating them.

In its sample, this clonotype was seen many times. The chain combines TRBV7-2 with TRBJ1-4, with TRBD1 matching over 9 bases. This CDR3 comprises 13 residues. Germline V gene data show CDR1 as SGHTA and CDR2 as FQGNSA. The junction had 6 bases not matched to a gene; V was cut back by 4 bases and J by 12 bases. This CDR3 is CASSYGTGRELFF. CDR3 nucleotides: TGTGCCAGCAGCTACGGGACAGGGAGGGAACTGTTTTTT.

This clonotype showed up just a few times. The V gene is TRBV6-1, the J gene TRBJ1-5, with 9 bases identical to TRBD1. Per germline, CDR1 MNHNS and CDR2 SASEGT. Trimming took 7 bases from V and 6 from J; bases not matched to a gene: 10. The CDR3 has 15 amino acids. The CDR3 sequence is CASMGQGVVTQPQHF. CDR3 bases: TGTGCCAGCATGGGACAGGGAGTAGTTACTCAGCCCCAGCATTTT.

The rearrangement links TRBV10-1 to TRBJ1-5; D is unresolved. The germline V gene encodes CDR1 WNHNN and CDR2 SYGVQD (reference sequence). Trimming cost V 1 base and J 0 bases, with 7 bases left between them. The CDR3 is made up of 15 amino acids. DNA for the CDR3: TGCGCCAGCAGTGAGTATTCAGATAGCAATCAGCCCCAGCATTTT. It encodes CASSEYSDSNQPQHF.

This clonotype is categorized as medium-sized. V is TRBV27 and J is TRBJ2-1; 9 positions match TRBD2. J was trimmed by 7 bases and V by 5 bases; bases with no gene match: 12. This CDR3 has 16 residues. CDR1 is MNHEY and CDR2 is SMNVEV in the germline V gene (reference sequence). CDR3 sequence (DNA): TGTGCCAGCAGTCTTCCCCTGGGCGGGGGGGCTAATGAGCAGTTCTTC. It specifies CASSLPLGGGANEQFF.

The gene calls are TRBV28 and TRBJ1-5; D not resolved. Germline-derived CDR1 and CDR2 are MDHEN and SYDVKM. V was cut by 5 bases and J by 8 bases, with 16 bases left in between. The CDR3 runs to 14 residues. CDR3 region: CASSPAPGFEPQHF. CDR3 DNA: TGTGCCAGCAGTCCCGCCCCGGGCTTCGAGCCCCAGCATTTT. The full variable domain, rest sourced from reference TRBV28 and TRBJ1-5, is DVKVTQSSRYLVKRTGEKVFLECVQDMDHENMFWYRQDPGLGLRLIYFSYDVKMKEKGDIPEGYSVSREKKERFSLILESASTNQTSMYLCASSPAPGFEPQHFGDGTRLSIL.

Ten or more counts support this clonotype. The chain couples TRBV7-2 to TRBJ2-6; 9 bases agree with TRBD1. Germline V gene lookup returns CDR1 SGHTA and CDR2 FQGNSA. V dropped 1 base and J dropped 2; count of bases not matched to a gene: 6. This CDR3 is 18 amino acids long. The CDR3 is CASSLDRGLQAGANVLTF. Here the CDR3 DNA reads TGTGCCAGCAGCTTAGACAGGGGGCTGCAAGCTGGGGCCAACGTCCTGACTTTC.

Many counts were recorded for this clonotype. One end of the junction does not line up with germline, which may come from a read error. The chain is built from TRBV5-1 and TRBJ1-1, with unresolved D. CDR1 is SGHRS, CDR2 YFSETQ, per germline. The CDR3 contains 13 residues. The chain's CDR3 is CASSLTTDSEAFF. The CDR3 bases are TGCGCCAGCAGCCTGACGACGGACTCTGAGGCTTTCTTT.

This clonotype was found a few times. This chain joins TRBV5-6 and TRBJ2-3; D possibly corresponds to TRBD2 (5 bases). V lost 0 bases, J lost 4 bases, and 6 bases lay in between. The CDR3 length is 13 residues. In germline, CDR1 is SGHDT, CDR2 YYEEEE. The CDR3 spells CASSLGTSDTQYF. The CDR3 coding sequence is TGTGCCAGCAGCTTGGGGACTTCAGATACGCAGTATTTT.

The chain has TRBV29-1 and TRBJ2-1; the match to TRBD2 covers 12 bases. The CDR3 is made up of 17 amino acids. The ends lost 2 bases at V and 4 bases at J; junction bases unmatched: 9. Germline V gene data show CDR1 as SQVTM and CDR2 as ANQGSEA. Here the CDR3 DNA reads TGCAGCGTTGAAACTCATTTAGGGACTAGCGGGTACAATGAGCAGTTCTTC. Translated: CSVETHLGTSGYNEQFF.

This clonotype occurred many times. The chain carries TRBV10-3 and TRBJ2-1, with TRBD2 matching 12 bases. V dropped 6 bases and J dropped 5; count of bases not matched to a gene: 5. Germline assignment: CDR1 ENHRY and CDR2 SYGVKD. This CDR3 has 15 residues. This chain's CDR3 is CAISQTSGSNNEQFF. The CDR3 DNA is TGTGCCATCAGCCAGACTAGCGGGAGTAACAATGAGCAGTTCTTC.

This rearrangement joins TRBV7-9 to TRBJ2-1; tentatively, D is TRBD2 (5 bases). There are 15 residues in the CDR3. Trimming removed 3 bases from V and 5 bases from J, with 14 bases in between. CDR1 is SEHNR and CDR2 is FQNEAQ in the germline V gene (reference sequence). CDR3 loop: CASSFTSTLDNEQFF. In nucleotides, the CDR3 is TGTGCCAGCAGCTTTACTAGTACCCTCGACAATGAGCAGTTCTTC.

The table lists this clonotype with many counts. This chain connects TRBV5-1 to TRBJ2-5; D might be TRBD1 or TRBD2, each matching 5 bases. Germline V gene lookup returns CDR1 SGHRS and CDR2 YFSETQ. The length of the CDR3 is 15 residues. V lost 0 bases and J lost 1, with 10 bases in between. As DNA, the CDR3 is TGCGCCAGCAGCTTGGGGGGGTACCCCCAAGAGACCCAGTACTTC. As protein: CASSLGGYPQETQYF.

In its sample, this clonotype was seen many times. This chain uses TRBV24-1 with TRBJ2-1; no definite D call. V lost 4 bases to trimming and J lost 5 bases, with 11 bases between them. From germline, CDR1 is KGHDR and CDR2 SFDVKD. This CDR3 region has 14 residues. CDR3 coding DNA: TGTGCCACCAGTGACTATATATCGGACAATGAGCAGTTCTTC. It codes for CATSDYISDNEQFF.

Many counts were recorded for this clonotype. J is TRBJ1-1 and V is TRBV21-1; TRBD1, as called in the table, went unchecked against the DNA. TRBV21-1 is an annotated pseudogene. The CDR3 has 15 residues. The CDR3 DNA reads TGTGCCAGCAGCAAAGTGGGGGTGGTGAACACTGAAGCTTTCTTT. It specifies CASSKVGVVNTEAFF.

Ten or more counts support this clonotype. V usage is TRBV10-3 and J usage is TRBJ2-7; D is tentatively TRBD1 or TRBD2 (5 bases each). There are 12 residues in the CDR3. Between the trimmed V and J ends, which lost 11 bases and 1 base, there was a span of 12 bases. CDR1 is ENHRY, CDR2 SYGVKD, per germline. The CDR3 coding sequence is TGTGCCTCCGGTGAGGGGTCCTACGAGCAGTACTTC. Encoded protein: CASGEGSYEQYF.

The sample holds many counts of this clonotype. The rearrangement uses TRBV20-1 and TRBJ2-7, with TRBD1 matching over 12 bases. The CDR3 extends over 14 amino acids. The trim removed 5 bases at V and 3 bases at J, leaving 5 bases unmatched. From germline, CDR1 is DFQATT and CDR2 SNEGSKA (reference sequence). The CDR3 bases are TGCAGTGCTCGGGACAGGGGGCGCGGCTACGAGCAGTACTTC. Protein product: CSARDRGRGYEQYF.

This clonotype was detected many times. V usage is TRBV4-2 and J usage is TRBJ2-3; 12 bases agree with TRBD2. This CDR3 spans 16 amino acids. V was pared by 4 bases and J by 6 bases, with 8 bases of the junction left unmatched. Germline CDR1 LGHNA, CDR2 YNFKEQ. CDR3 amino acids: CASSPLTSGSGDTQYF. CDR3 DNA: TGTGCCAGCAGCCCATTGACTAGCGGGAGTGGTGATACGCAGTATTTT.

This clonotype was observed many times. The chain employs TRBV12-3 or TRBV12-4 and TRBJ2-1, with 14 bases aligning to TRBD2. This CDR3 is built from 15 residues. V lost 6 bases and J lost 6; bases outside the gene matches: 4. CDR3 bases: TGTGCCAGCAGCCCGGGACTAGCGGGAGTCAATGAGCAGTTCTTC. Translating gives CASSPGLAGVNEQFF.

This clonotype was recorded at least ten times. The rearrangement joins TRBV5-1 to TRBJ2-7, with D unresolved. There are 13 residues in the CDR3. Trimming pared 1 base from V and 2 bases from J, leaving 7 bases between. Germline V gene sequence: CDR1 SGHRS, CDR2 YFSETQ. CDR3 amino acids: CASSLTTTYEQYF. The CDR3 region has the DNA TGCGCCAGCAGCTTGACGACAACCTACGAGCAGTACTTC.

In its sample, this clonotype was seen many times. The V and J genes are TRBV19 and TRBJ2-3; perhaps TRBD1 as D (5 bases). With 6 bases removed from V and 4 bases from J, the gap between germline ends came to 11 bases. The CDR3 has 13 amino acids. The germline gives CDR1 LNHDA, CDR2 SQIVND (reference sequence). CDR3 DNA: TGTGCCAGTAGCCATAGGGGATCAGATACGCAGTATTTT. Translation: CASSHRGSDTQYF.

This clonotype was counted at least ten times. The gene calls are TRBV20-1 and TRBJ2-1; D not resolved. Trimming removed 1 base from V and 0 bases from J, with 4 bases in between. The CDR3 has 13 residues. Germline values: CDR1 DFQATT, CDR2 SNEGSKA (reference sequence). For the CDR3, the DNA is TGCAGTGCTAGAGGTCCCTCCTACAATGAGCAGTTCTTC. It translates to CSARGPSYNEQFF.

This clonotype was detected many times. This sequence joins TRBV7-3 and TRBJ2-1; TRBD2 is a possible D gene (6 bases). Germline CDR1 SGHTA, CDR2 FQGTGA. The V end lost 2 bases, the J end lost 4 bases, and 12 bases lay between the germline ends. This CDR3 is 15 amino acids long. The CDR3 sequence: CASSLGGTKYNEQFF. The CDR3 DNA sequence: TGTGCCAGCAGCTTAGGAGGGACCAAATACAATGAGCAGTTCTTC.